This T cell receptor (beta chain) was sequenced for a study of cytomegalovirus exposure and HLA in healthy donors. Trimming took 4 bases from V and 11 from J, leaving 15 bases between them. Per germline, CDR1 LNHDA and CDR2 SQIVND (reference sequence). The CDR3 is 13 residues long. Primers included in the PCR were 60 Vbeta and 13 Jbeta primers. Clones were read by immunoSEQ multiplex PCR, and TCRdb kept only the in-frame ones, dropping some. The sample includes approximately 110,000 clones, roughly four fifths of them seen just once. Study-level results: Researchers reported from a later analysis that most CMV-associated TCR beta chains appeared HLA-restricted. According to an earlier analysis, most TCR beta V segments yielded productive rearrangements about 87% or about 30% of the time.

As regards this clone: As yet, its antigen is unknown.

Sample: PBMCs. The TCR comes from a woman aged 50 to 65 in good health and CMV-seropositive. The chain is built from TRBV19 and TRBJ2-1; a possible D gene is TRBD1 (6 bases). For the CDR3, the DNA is TGTGCCAGTAGTACCTGGGGACAAGAAAAGCAGTTCTTC. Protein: CASSTWGQEKQFF.